The sample holds a few counts of the clone carrying this T cell receptor (beta chain). Its antigen is undetermined. The authors drew 7.5 to 10 milliliters of peripheral blood from each donor. The data belong to a study of blood T cells in healthy people across ages. Study information: Template-switching capture recovered about one barcoded beta molecule per two T cells. Study-level findings and limits: The unsorted PBMCs prevented any conclusive comparison of naive versus antigen-experienced cells.

The use of a sample-barcoded 5' primer and a J-beta primer mix characterized a second PCR of about 6 to 11 cycles. TCRdb re-called the 5' RACE reads with MiXCR, one entry per CDR3 protein. Of approximately 830,000 distinct CDR3 sequences listed, about 62% are singletons. This CDR3 is built from 13 residues. Germline V gene lookup returns CDR1 SQVTM and CDR2 ANQGSEA. The sequenced material came from blood. V gene TRBV29-1 combines with J gene TRBJ2-4, with D unclear. The J call may be mistaken, given a closer DNA end match to TRBJ2-7. The source of this sequence is a man aged 30 to 45 in good health. The CDR3 protein is CSVMQGPTYEQYF. The CDR3, as DNA: TGCAGCGTTATGCAAGGTCCGACCTACGAGCAGTACTTC.